What follows describes a single TCR beta chain. Authors' methods: Reference gene primer amplification gave estimated nucleated cell counts. Generated by immunoSEQ multiplex PCR, the TCRdb table keeps only in-frame clones and is missing some. V and J calls and clone size are as listed in that table; D and trimming were resolved from the DNA. The sample records tens of thousands of clones, roughly 87% being singletons. These data come from a study of blood T cell repertoires in COVID-19. On the study more broadly: The United States, Italy and Spain were the sources of the acute and convalescent COVID-19 samples. The cDNA or gDNA used as material had been derived from T cells, B-cell-depleted T cells, or PBMCs.

Trimming removed 3 bases from V and 6 bases from J; junction bases left unmatched: 5. The CDR3 length is 14 residues. The germline V gene encodes CDR1 DFQATT and CDR2 SNEGSKA (reference sequence). The TCR comes from a man in his 60s with acute or convalescent COVID-19. The rearrangement joins TRBV20-1 to TRBJ2-1, with 10 bases lining up with TRBD2. Sequenced: peripheral blood. This chain's CDR3 is CSASGAGGINEQFF. CDR3 sequence (DNA): TGCAGTGCTAGTGGAGCGGGGGGGATCAATGAGCAGTTCTTC.